The 2 T cell receptor beta chains in this list originate from one sample, sequenced in a study of beta chain features in type 1 diabetes. Antigens for these TCRs are unknown. Every isolated RNA sample was fully reverse transcribed, so sequencing captured expressed TCRB transcripts. Here immunoSEQ multiplex PCR was the method, and the copy in TCRdb shows in-frame clones only, minus some. The sample has 200,000 to 300,000 clones, 9.5% to 13% seen once; the top ten hold around 0.017%. Study-level results: Moderately but significantly shorter TCRB CDR3s were found in Type 1 diabetes patients in all four CD4+ subsets.

The sample was naive CD4+ T cells from blood. The receptors here all came from a man aged 30 to 45 with type 1 diabetes.

This clone appeared a few times. V usage is TRBV9 and J usage is TRBJ2-5; 10 bases match TRBD2. Germline lookup yields CDR1 SGDLS and CDR2 YYNGEE. The CDR3 extends over 13 amino acids. J was trimmed by 4 bases and V by 5 bases; bases with no gene match: 2. The CDR3 sequence is CASRASGGETQYF. The CDR3 DNA reads TGTGCCAGCAGGGCTAGCGGGGGAGAGACCCAGTACTTC.

This clone was picked up a small number of times. The genes are TRBV11-1 and TRBJ2-4, with D tentatively TRBD1 (6 bases). Trimming took 4 bases from V and 9 from J, leaving 16 bases between them. The CDR3 runs to 14 residues. Germline V gene sequence: CDR1 SGHAT, CDR2 FQDESV (reference sequence). The CDR3 region has the DNA TGTGCCAGCAGCTCACAGGGAGTTGAGAGCATTCAGTACTTC. Its translation: CASSSQGVESIQYF.